Below are 5 T cell receptor beta chains sequenced from a single sample in a study of T cell changes during pregnancy in multiple sclerosis. Libraries were prepared by immunoSEQ multiplex PCR; TCRdb keeps only in-frame clonotypes and omits some of them. The data show 15,000 to 25,000 clones, around 90% seen once. Sequencing was performed on CD8+ T cells from peripheral blood mononuclear cells, taken in the third trimester of pregnancy. These receptors came from a female donor in good health, enrolled as a control in a pregnancy study.

The rearrangement links TRBV7-8 to TRBJ1-1; D gene ambiguous. Trimming removed 3 bases at V and 1 base at J, with 3 bases between. Germline V gives CDR1 SGHVS, CDR2 FQNEAQ. This CDR3 is built from 12 residues. CDR3 amino acids: CASSFRNTEAFF. CDR3 coding DNA: TGTGCCAGCAGCTTTCGGAACACTGAAGCTTTCTTT.

This chain's CDR3 is CASSQRLAGAGDEQFF. CDR3 nucleotides: TGCGCCAGCAGCCAACGACTAGCGGGGGCCGGGGATGAGCAGTTCTTC. The chain has TRBV4-1 and TRBJ2-1, with 12 bases aligning to TRBD2. V was clipped by 2 bases and J by 8 bases; unmatched bases: 7. The germline V gene encodes CDR1 MGHRA and CDR2 YSYEKL. The CDR3 contains 16 residues.

This chain uses TRBV27 with TRBJ1-4; D may be TRBD1 (6 bases). The V and J ends lost 6 bases and 7 bases respectively, with 15 bases between them. Germline V lookup: CDR1 MNHEY, CDR2 SMNVEV (reference sequence). CDR3 length: 14 residues. CDR3 nucleotides: TGTGCCAGCAGGGATCCGGGACATTTTGAAAAACTGTTTTTT. Translated: CASRDPGHFEKLFF.

This clone has a single count. The J gene is TRBJ2-2, the V gene TRBV7-3; TRBD1 matches 7 bases. The CDR3 totals 17 residues. Trimming removed 2 bases from V and 3 bases from J; junction bases left unmatched: 9. CDR1 and CDR2 from the germline V gene are SGHTA and FQGTGA. CDR3 loop: CASSLPTDRSDTGELFF. DNA of the CDR3: TGTGCCAGCAGCTTACCAACGGACAGGTCCGACACCGGGGAGCTGTTTTTT.

This clone was recorded only once. The chain couples TRBV5-1 to TRBJ1-5; a possible D gene is TRBD1 (6 bases). Trimming stripped 1 base from V and 4 bases from J, with 21 bases between. This CDR3 is built from 18 residues. Germline CDR1 reads SGHRS; CDR2 reads YFSETQ. The CDR3 DNA follows: TGCGCCAGCAGCTTGTACTGGGGGCCGTGGGGGCTAAATCAGCCCCAGCATTTT. This gives the protein CASSLYWGPWGLNQPQHF.